This is a list of T cell receptor beta chains from one sample in a study of blood T cell repertoires in COVID-19. TCRdb's table, derived via immunoSEQ multiplex PCR, lists solely in-frame clones and lacks some. The sample carries roughly 260,000 clones, roughly nine tenths recorded once. Sequencing was performed on PBMCs or T cells enriched from blood (not recorded which). Source of these receptors: a human donor in a cohort exposed to, infected with or recovered from COVID-19 (not recorded which). The donor label of this sample is uncertain. The CDR3 runs from the conserved cysteine through the conserved F or W. The D gene is left open where the match is weak. For some rows the clone size is stated as once, few or many, or as a class when expanded; others skip it.

v_gene: TRBV4-3; d_gene: -; abundance: -; len: 16; j_gene: TRBJ1-2; CDR3nt: TGCGCCAGCAGCCAAGACCCGACAGGCCCTAGATATGGCTACACCTTC; CDR3aa: CASSQDPTGPRYGYTF
v_gene: TRBV7-2; d_gene: -; abundance: -; len: 15; j_gene: TRBJ1-4; CDR3nt: TGTGCCAGCAGCCTCGGGGTCTCAACTAATGAAAAACTGTTTTTT; CDR3aa: CASSLGVSTNEKLFF
v_gene: TRBV12-5; d_gene: TRBD1; abundance: -; len: 16; j_gene: TRBJ2-7; CDR3nt: TGTGCTAGTGGTTTGGTACAGGGGCCGTCTCGGCACGAGCAGTACTTC; CDR3aa: CASGLVQGPSRHEQYF
v_gene: TRBV7-8; d_gene: -; abundance: -; len: 16; j_gene: TRBJ1-4; CDR3nt: TGTGCCAGCAGCTTATTCGTGCGACAGTCCAATGAAAAACTGTTTTTT; CDR3aa: CASSLFVRQSNEKLFF
v_gene: TRBV6-5; d_gene: TRBD1; abundance: -; len: 15; j_gene: TRBJ1-1; CDR3nt: TGTGCCAGCAGTTACACAGGGGCCATGAACACTGAAGCTTTCTTT; CDR3aa: CASSYTGAMNTEAFF
v_gene: TRBV24-1; d_gene: TRBD2; abundance: once; len: 18; j_gene: TRBJ2-3; CDR3nt: TGTGCCACCAGTGGATTAGGTGAGGTAGCGGGGGGCACAGATACGCAGTATTTT; CDR3aa: CATSGLGEVAGGTDTQYF
v_gene: TRBV24-1; d_gene: -; abundance: -; len: 14; j_gene: TRBJ2-5; CDR3nt: TGTGCCACCAGTGATTTTGGGGGGATAGAGACCCAGTACTTC; CDR3aa: CATSDFGGIETQYF
v_gene: TRBV12-5; d_gene: TRBD1; abundance: -; len: 16; j_gene: TRBJ1-4; CDR3nt: TGTGCTAGTGGTTTAGTCGGGACAGGGGGCGTAGAAAAACTGTTTTTT; CDR3aa: CASGLVGTGGVEKLFF
v_gene: TRBV12-3/TRBV12-4; d_gene: TRBD2; abundance: -; len: 13; j_gene: TRBJ2-5; CDR3nt: TGTGCCAGCAGTACCGGACTAGCGGGGGACCAGTACTTC; CDR3aa: CASSTGLAGDQYF
v_gene: TRBV2; d_gene: -; abundance: -; len: 13; j_gene: TRBJ2-2; CDR3nt: TGTGCCGTATTGACAGGGAACACCGGGGAGCTGTTTTTT; CDR3aa: CAVLTGNTGELFF
v_gene: TRBV5-8; d_gene: -; abundance: -; len: 14; j_gene: TRBJ2-2; CDR3nt: TGTGCCAGCAGCTTTTCAGGGAACACCGGGGAGCTGTTTTTT; CDR3aa: CASSFSGNTGELFF
v_gene: TRBV29-1; d_gene: -; abundance: few; len: 15; j_gene: TRBJ1-2; CDR3nt: TGCAGCGTTCAAGGTGGACAGCTTGCTAACTATGGCTACACCTTC; CDR3aa: CSVQGGQLANYGYTF